This T cell receptor (beta chain) was identified during a study of T-cell reconstitution after alpha-beta-depleted transplantation in children. The study's findings and limits: The authors attributed T-cell counts and diversity one year after transplant mostly to newly produced T cells. About two months after transplant, alpha-beta T cells reportedly came from several hundred expanded graft clones.

With respect to this clonotype: The antigen remains undetermined.

CDR1 is DFQATT and CDR2 is SNEGSKA in the germline V gene (reference sequence). With 5 bases removed from V and 12 bases from J, the gap between germline ends came to 14 bases. This CDR3 region has 11 residues. Preparation of the TCRbeta library involved a method that used unique molecular identifiers. TCRdb re-called the PCR reads with MiXCR, one entry per CDR3 protein. Of approximately 500,000 distinct CDR3 sequences detected, 27% appear once; the ten largest clones hold around a third. The chain carries TRBV20-1 and TRBJ2-1, with D perhaps matching TRBD2 (6 bases). This sequence was found in a boy under three years old with Wiskott-Aldrich syndrome, due to receive a stem cell transplant. Sequenced material: PBMCs, taken before TCRalphabeta/CD19-depleted stem cell transplant. CDR3 residues: CSADGGIWQFF. The CDR3 DNA sequence: TGCAGTGCTGACGGAGGGATCTGGCAGTTCTTC.